This T cell receptor beta chain came from a study of cytomegalovirus exposure and HLA in healthy donors. Study overall: Earlier, 95 million to 130 million unique TCR beta sequences were recovered from about 200 million T cells by an analysis.

The PCR contained 60 Vbeta and 13 Jbeta primers. The assay was immunoSEQ multiplex PCR, and TCRdb's table has in-frame clones only and misses some. This sample has roughly 190,000 clones; approximately 82% occur once, and the top ten carry 10%. Overall study results and limits: Researchers reportedly found TCR beta sequences accurately predicted most subjects' HLA-A and HLA-B alleles.

About this clone itself: What it binds is not known.

This CDR3 comprises 18 residues. The trim removed 5 bases at V and 7 bases at J, leaving 12 bases unmatched. The germline V gene encodes CDR1 SGHVS and CDR2 FNYEAQ. Sequencing input: PBMCs. This sequence joins TRBV7-6 and TRBJ2-1, with 15 bases aligning to TRBD2. The receptor's source is a woman aged 50 to 60 in good health and CMV-seropositive. CDR3 bases: TGTGCCAGCAGCCAAATGGCCTCCGGGACTAGCGGGGGGAATGAGCAGTTCTTC. Translation: CASSQMASGTSGGNEQFF.